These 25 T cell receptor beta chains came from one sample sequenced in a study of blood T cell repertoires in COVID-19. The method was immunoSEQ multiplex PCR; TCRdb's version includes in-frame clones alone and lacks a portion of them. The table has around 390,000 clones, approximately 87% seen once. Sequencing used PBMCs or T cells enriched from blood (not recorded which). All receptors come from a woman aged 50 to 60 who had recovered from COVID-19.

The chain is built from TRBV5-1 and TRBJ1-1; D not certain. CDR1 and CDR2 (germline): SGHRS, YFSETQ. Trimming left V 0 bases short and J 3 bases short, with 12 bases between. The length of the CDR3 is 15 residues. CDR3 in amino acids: CASSLDGDGDTEAFF. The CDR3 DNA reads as TGCGCCAGCAGCTTGGACGGGGATGGGGACACTGAAGCTTTCTTT.

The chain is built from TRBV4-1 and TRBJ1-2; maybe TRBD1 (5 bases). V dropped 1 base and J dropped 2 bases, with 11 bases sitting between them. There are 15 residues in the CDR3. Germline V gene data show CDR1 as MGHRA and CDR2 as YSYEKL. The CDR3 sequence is CASSQGGDWNYGYTF. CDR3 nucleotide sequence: TGCGCCAGCAGCCAAGGGGGGGATTGGAACTATGGCTACACCTTC.

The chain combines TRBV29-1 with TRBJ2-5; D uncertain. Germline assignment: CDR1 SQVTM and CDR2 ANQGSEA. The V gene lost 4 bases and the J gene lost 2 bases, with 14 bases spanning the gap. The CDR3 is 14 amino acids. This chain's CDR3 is CSVVGYWAQETQYF. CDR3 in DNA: TGCAGCGTTGTGGGTTATTGGGCACAAGAGACCCAGTACTTC. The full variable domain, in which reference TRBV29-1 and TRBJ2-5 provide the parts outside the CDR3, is SAVISQKPSRDICQRGTSLTIQCQVDSQVTMMFWYRQQPGQSLTLIATANQGSEATYESGFVIDKFPISRPNLTFSTLTVSNMSPEDSSIYLCSVVGYWAQETQYFGPGTRLLVL.

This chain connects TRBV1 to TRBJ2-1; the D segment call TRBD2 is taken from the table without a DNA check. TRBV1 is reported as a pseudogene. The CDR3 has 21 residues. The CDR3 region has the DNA TGCACCAGCAGCCAAGATGCGCGGCTAGCGGGGGGGCTTTATCGTCTCAATGAGCAGTTCTTC. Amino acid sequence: CTSSQDARLAGGLYRLNEQFF.

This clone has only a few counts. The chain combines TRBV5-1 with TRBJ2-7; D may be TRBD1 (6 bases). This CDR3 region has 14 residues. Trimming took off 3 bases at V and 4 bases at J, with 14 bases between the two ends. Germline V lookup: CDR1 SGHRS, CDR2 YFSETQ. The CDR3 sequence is CASSSQGVGYEQYF. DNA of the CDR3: TGCGCCAGCAGCTCACAGGGAGTAGGGTACGAGCAGTACTTC.

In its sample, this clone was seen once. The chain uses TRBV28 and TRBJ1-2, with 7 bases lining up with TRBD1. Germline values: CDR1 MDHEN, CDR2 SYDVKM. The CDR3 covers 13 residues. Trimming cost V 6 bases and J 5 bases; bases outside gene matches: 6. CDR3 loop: CASSLGQPYGYTF. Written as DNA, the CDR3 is TGTGCCAGCAGCCTGGGACAGCCATATGGCTACACCTTC.

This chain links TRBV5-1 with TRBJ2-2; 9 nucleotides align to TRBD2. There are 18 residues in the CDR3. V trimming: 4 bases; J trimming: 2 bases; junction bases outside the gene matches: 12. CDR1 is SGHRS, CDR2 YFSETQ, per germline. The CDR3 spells CASSILLSGGQNTGELFF. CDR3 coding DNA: TGCGCCAGCAGCATCCTCCTTAGCGGGGGACAAAACACCGGGGAGCTGTTTTTT.

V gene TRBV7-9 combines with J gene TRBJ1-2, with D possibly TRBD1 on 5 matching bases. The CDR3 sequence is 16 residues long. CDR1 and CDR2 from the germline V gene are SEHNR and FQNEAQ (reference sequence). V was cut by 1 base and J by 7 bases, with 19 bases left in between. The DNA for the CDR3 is TGTGCCAGCAGCTTAGTCGAGGTCCGACAGTTCGGTGGCTACACCTTC. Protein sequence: CASSLVEVRQFGGYTF.

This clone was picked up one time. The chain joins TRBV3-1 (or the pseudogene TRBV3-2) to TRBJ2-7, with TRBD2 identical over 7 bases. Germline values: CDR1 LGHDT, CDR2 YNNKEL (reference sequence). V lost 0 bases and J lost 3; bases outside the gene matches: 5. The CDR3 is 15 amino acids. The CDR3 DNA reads TGTGCCAGCAGCCAAGACCAGCGGGGCGACTACGAGCAGTACTTC. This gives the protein CASSQDQRGDYEQYF.

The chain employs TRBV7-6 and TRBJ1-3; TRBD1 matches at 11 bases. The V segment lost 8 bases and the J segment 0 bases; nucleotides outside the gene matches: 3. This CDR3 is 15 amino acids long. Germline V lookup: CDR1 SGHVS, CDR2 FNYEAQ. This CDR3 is CASGQGATSGNTIYF. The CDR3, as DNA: TGTGCCAGCGGACAGGGGGCCACCTCTGGAAACACCATATATTTT. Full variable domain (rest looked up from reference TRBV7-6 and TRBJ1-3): GAGVSQSPRYKVTKRGQDVALRCDPISGHVSLYWYRQALGQGPEFLTYFNYEAQQDKSGLPNDRFSAERPEGSISTLTIQRTEQRDSAMYRCASGQGATSGNTIYFGEGSWLTVV.

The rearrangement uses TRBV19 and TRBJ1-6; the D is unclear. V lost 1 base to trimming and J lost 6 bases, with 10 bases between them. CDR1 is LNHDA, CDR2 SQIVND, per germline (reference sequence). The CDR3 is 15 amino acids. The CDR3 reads CASSIGGAGNSPLHF. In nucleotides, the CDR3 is TGTGCCAGTAGTATAGGAGGAGCTGGTAATTCACCCCTCCACTTT.

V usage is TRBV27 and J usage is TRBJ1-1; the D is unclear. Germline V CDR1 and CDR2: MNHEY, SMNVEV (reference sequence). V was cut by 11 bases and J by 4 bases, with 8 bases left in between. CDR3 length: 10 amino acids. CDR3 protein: CAAGITEAFF. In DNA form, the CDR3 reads TGTGCCGCGGGAATCACTGAAGCTTTCTTT.

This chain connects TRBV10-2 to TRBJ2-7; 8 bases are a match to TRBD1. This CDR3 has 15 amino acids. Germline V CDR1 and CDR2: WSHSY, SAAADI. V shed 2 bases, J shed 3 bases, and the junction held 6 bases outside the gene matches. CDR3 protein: CASSEPGQGLYEQYF. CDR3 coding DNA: TGCGCCAGCAGTGAGCCCGGACAGGGTCTCTACGAGCAGTACTTC.

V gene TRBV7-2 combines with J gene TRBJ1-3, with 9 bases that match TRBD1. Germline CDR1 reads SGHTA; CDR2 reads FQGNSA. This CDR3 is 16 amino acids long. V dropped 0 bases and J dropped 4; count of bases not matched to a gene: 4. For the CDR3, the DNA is TGTGCCAGCAGCTTAGCGAGGACAGGGGTAGGAAACACCATATATTTT. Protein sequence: CASSLARTGVGNTIYF.

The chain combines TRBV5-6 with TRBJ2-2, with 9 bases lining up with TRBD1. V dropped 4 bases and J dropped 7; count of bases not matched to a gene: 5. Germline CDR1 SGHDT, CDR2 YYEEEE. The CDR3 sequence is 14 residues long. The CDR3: CASSRTGDVGELFF. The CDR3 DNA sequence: TGTGCCAGCAGCCGGACAGGGGATGTCGGGGAGCTGTTTTTT.

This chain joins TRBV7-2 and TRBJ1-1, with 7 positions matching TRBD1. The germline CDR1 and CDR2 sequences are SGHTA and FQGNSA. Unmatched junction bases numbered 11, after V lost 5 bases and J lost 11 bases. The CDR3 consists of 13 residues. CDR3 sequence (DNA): TGTGCCAGCAGCATCCTAAACAGGGGTAGGGCTTTCTTT. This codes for CASSILNRGRAFF.

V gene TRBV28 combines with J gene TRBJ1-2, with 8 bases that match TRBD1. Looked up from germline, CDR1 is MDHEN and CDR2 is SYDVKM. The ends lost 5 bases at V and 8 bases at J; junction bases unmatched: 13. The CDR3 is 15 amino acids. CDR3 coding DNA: TGTGCCAGCAGTACTACGACGCAGGGGGCCATGGGCTACACCTTC. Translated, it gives CASSTTTQGAMGYTF.

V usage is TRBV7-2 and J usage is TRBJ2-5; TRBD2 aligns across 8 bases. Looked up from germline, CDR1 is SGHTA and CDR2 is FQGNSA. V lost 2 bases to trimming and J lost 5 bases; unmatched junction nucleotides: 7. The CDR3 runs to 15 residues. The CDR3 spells CASSLLDGGAETQYF. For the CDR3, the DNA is TGTGCCAGCAGCTTACTGGACGGGGGGGCGGAGACCCAGTACTTC.

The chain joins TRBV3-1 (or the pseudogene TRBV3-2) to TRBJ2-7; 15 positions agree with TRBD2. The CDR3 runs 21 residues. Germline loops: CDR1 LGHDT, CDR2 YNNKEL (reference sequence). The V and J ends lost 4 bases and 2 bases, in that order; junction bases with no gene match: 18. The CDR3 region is CASSRSGLAGGALREPYEQYF. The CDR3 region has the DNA TGTGCCAGCAGCCGCTCAGGACTAGCGGGGGGGGCACTAAGGGAGCCCTACGAGCAGTACTTC.

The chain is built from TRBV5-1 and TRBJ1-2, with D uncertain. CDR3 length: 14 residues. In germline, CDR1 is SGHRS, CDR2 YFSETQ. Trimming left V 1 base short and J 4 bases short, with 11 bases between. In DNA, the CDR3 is TGCGCCAGCAGCTTGAGCGGCAGAAGCTATGGCTACACCTTC. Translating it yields CASSLSGRSYGYTF. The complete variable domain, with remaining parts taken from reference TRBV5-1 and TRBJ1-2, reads KAGVTQTPRYLIKTRGQQVTLSCSPISGHRSVSWYQQTPGQGLQFLFEYFSETQRNKGNFPGRFSGRQFSNSRSEMNVSTLELGDSALYLCASSLSGRSYGYTFGSGTRLTVV.

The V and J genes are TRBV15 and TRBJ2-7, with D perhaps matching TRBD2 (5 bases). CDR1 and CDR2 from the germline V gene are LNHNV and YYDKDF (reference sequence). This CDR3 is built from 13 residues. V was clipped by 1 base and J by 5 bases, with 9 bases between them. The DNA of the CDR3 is TGTGCCACCAGCAGAGGGGAGAGGGACGAGCAGTACTTC. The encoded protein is CATSRGERDEQYF.

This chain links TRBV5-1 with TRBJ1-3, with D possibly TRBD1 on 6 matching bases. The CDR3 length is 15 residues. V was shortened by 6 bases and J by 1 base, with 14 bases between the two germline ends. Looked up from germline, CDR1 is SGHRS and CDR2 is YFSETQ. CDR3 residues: CASKTGTASGNTIYF. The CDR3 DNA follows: TGCGCCAGCAAGACAGGAACGGCTTCTGGAAACACCATATATTTT.

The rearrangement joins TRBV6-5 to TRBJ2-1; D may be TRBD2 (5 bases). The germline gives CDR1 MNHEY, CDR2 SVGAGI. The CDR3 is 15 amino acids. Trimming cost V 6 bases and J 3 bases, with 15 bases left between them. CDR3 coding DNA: TGTGCCAGCAGCACAGCGGCCTCAATCTACAATGAGCAGTTCTTC. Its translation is CASSTAASIYNEQFF.

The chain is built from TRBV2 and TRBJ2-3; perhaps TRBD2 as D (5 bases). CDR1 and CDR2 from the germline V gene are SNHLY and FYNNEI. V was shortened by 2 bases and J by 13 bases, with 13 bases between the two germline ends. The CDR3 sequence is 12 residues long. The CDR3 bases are TGTGCCAGCAGTGAATCAGCCGGGGTTGAGTATTTT. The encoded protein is CASSESAGVEYF. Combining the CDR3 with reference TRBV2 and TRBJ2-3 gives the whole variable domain EPEVTQTPSHQVTQMGQEVILRCVPISNHLYFYWYRQILGQKVEFLVSFYNNEISEKSEIFDDQFSVERPDGSNFTLKIRSTKLEDSAMYFCASSESAGVEYFGPGTRLTVL.

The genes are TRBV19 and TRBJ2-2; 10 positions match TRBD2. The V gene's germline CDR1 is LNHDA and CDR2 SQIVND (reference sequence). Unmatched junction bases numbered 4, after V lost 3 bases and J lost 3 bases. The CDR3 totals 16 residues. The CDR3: CASSIRTSGDTGELFF. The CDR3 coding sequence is TGTGCCAGTAGTATCAGGACTAGCGGAGACACCGGGGAGCTGTTTTTT.